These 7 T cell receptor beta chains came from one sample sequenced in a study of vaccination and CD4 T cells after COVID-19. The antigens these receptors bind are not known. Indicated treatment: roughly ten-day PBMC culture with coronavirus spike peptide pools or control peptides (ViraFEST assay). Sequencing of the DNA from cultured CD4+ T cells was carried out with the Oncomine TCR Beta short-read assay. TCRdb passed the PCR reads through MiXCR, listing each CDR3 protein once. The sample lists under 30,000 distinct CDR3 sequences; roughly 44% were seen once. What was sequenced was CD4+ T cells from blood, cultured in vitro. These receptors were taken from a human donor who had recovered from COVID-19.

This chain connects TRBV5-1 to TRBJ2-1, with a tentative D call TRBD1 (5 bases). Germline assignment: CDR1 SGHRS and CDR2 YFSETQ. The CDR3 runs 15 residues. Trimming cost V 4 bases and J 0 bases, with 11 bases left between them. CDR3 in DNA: TGCGCCAGCAGCGATCAGGGAAGCTCCTACAATGAGCAGTTCTTC. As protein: CASSDQGSSYNEQFF.

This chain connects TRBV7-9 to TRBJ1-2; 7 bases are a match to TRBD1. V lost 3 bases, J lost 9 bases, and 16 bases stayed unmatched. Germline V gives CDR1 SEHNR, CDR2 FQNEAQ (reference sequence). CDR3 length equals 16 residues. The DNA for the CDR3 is TGTGCCAGCAGCTTTGGGGTAGGGACAGCGCATAGACGCTACACCTTC. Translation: CASSFGVGTAHRRYTF.

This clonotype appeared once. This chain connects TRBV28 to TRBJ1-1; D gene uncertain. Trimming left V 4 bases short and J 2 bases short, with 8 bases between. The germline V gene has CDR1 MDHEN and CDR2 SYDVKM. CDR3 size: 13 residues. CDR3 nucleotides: TGTGCCAGCAGTTCCCAGTTTAACACTGAAGCTTTCTTT. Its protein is CASSSQFNTEAFF.

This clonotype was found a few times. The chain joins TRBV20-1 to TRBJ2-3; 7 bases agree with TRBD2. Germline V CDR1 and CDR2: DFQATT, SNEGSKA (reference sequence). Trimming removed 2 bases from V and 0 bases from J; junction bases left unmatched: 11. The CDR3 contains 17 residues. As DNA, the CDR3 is TGCAGTGCTAGAAAGCAATCTAGCGGCGCTAGCACAGATACGCAGTATTTT. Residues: CSARKQSSGASTDTQYF.

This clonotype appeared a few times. CDR3 loop: CASSREQFLSGEQYF. The CDR3 DNA is TGTGCCAGCAGTAGGGAACAGTTCCTGTCCGGCGAGCAGTACTTC. The rearrangement uses TRBV6-1 and TRBJ2-7; D is ambiguous. The V and J ends lost 5 bases and 6 bases respectively, with 20 bases between them. Germline CDR1 MNHNS, CDR2 SASEGT. This CDR3 region has 15 residues.

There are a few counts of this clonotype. Here the CDR3 DNA reads TGTGCCAGCTCACCACAACAGGCGCAAGAGACCCAGTACTTC. Protein sequence: CASSPQQAQETQYF. This sequence joins TRBV18 and TRBJ2-5; D is perhaps TRBD1 (5 bases). This CDR3 comprises 14 residues. Germline values: CDR1 KGHSH, CDR2 LQKENI. Trimming removed 1 base from V and 2 bases from J, with 8 bases in between.

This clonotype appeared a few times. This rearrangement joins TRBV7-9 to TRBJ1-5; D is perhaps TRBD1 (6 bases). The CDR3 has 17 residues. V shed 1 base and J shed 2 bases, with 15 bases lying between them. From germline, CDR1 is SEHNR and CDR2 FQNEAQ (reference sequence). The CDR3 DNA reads TGTGCCAGCAGCTTAGAAGCGTCAGGGGTAGGCAATCAGCCCCAGCATTTT. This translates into CASSLEASGVGNQPQHF.